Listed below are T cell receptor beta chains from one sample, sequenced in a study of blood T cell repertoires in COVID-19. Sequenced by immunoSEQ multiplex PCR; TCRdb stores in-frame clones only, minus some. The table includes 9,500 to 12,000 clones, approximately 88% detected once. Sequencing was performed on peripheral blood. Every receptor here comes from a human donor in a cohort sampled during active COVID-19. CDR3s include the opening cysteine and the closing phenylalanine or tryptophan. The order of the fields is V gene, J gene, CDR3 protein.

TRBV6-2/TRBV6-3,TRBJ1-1,CASSYPSEAFF
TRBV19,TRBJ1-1,CASSTYGGRGTEAFF
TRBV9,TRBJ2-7,CASSVEGTWVSEQYF
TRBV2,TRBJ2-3,CASTRGDTQYF
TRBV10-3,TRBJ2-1,CAITGQGVDEQFF
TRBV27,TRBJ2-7,CASSMLGQGFYEQYF
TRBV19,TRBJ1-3,CVVKTGNTIYF
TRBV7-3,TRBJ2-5,CASSCLIGPGRFCQYFQQYF
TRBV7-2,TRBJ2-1,CASSLGETGPPTGQFF
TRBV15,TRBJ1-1,CATSREILATEAFF
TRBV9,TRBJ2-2,CASSARLAVNTGELFF
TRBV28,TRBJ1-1,CASSFRGTEAFF
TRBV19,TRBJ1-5,CASHLDRNQPQHF
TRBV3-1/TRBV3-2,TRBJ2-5,CASTGSETQYF
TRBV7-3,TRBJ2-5,CASSRQGYQETQYF
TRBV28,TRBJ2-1,CASSFRAEQFF
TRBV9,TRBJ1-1,CASSVLPLPGTGGGKTEAFF
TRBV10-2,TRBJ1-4,CASSDQGTENEKLFF
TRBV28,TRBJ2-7,CASSLLPGQGASEQYF
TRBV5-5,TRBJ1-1,CASTPIPTPVNTEAFF
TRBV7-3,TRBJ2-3,CASSPNLGGTQYF
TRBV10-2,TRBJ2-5,CASSKGQGAYETQYF
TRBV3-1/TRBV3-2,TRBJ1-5,CASSQSTGGIEPQHF
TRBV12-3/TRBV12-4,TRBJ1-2,CASSLRGAGYTF
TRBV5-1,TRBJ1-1,CASSKGQGNTEAFF
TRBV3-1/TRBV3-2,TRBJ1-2,CASSQDGTVGGYTF
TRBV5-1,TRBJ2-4,CASSIFGTGGSANIQYF
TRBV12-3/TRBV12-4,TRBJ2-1,CASSLEQGSEQFF
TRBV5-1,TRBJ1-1,CASSRTGGVEAFF
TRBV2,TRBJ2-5,CASSPTGVQETQYF
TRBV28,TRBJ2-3,CASSELAGGNTDTQYF
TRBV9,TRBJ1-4,CASSVEGQKLFF
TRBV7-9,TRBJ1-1,CASSSDKNTEAFF